This TCR beta chain was obtained from a study of T-cell reconstitution after alpha-beta-depleted transplantation in children. This CDR3 is 18 amino acids long. V was clipped by 5 bases and J by 4 bases, with 27 bases between them. Germline V lookup: CDR1 GTSNPN, CDR2 SVGIG (reference sequence). This clonotype was seen a handful of times. As it was prepared, the TCRbeta library received unique molecular identifiers. TCRdb re-analysed the PCR reads in MiXCR, keeping a single row per CDR3 protein. The sample consists of about 610,000 distinct CDR3 sequences, about 11% of them appearing once. V gene TRBV30 combines with J gene TRBJ2-1; possible D gene TRBD1, 5 bases. The sequence was collected from a human donor who donated a stem cell graft to a child with acute myeloid leukemia. Specimen: PBMCs from the stem cell graft donor, collected from the stem cell graft. The CDR3 nucleotides read TGTGCCTGGGGTAGGGCCGCCCGAGGCCCAAGGGGATACAATGAGCAGTTCTTC. Translating gives CAWGRAARGPRGYNEQFF.